One sample yielded the 17 T cell receptor beta chains listed below, sequenced in a study of identical twins (dated by TCRdb to the mid-2010s). Libraries were built with 5' RACE. TCRdb lists the instrument as Illumina HiSeq 2000. TCRdb itself trimmed the public reads at Q25 with fastp, ran MiXCR and retained productive beta chains. Rows matching on CDR3 protein sequence are summarized as one entry with the most common DNA and genes. The sample table contains roughly 250,000 distinct CDR3 sequences; only one count was recorded for over 12% of them. 7% to 9% of the sample goes to the ten largest clones. The specimen was memory (CD45RO+) T cells sorted from blood. This specimen's cell subset or site label, interpreted: CD45RO+ enriched T cells. The receptor source for this set is a woman under 30 in good health.

The chain is built from TRBV29-1 and TRBJ2-2, with TRBD2 as a possible D gene (6 bases). This CDR3 spans 13 amino acids. From germline, CDR1 is SQVTM and CDR2 ANQGSEA. The CDR3 nucleotides are TGCACCGGGCGGCGGGATGACACCGGGGAGCTGTTTTTT. It specifies CTGRRDDTGELFF.

The chain employs TRBV19 and TRBJ2-2, with TRBD1 matching over 8 bases. This CDR3 spans 17 amino acids. V lost 3 bases, J lost 4 bases, and 10 bases stayed unmatched. The germline CDR1 and CDR2 sequences are LNHDA and SQIVND (reference sequence). The CDR3, as DNA: TGTGCCAGTAGTATTAGGGCAGGGGGCACTGCCACCGGGGAGCTGTTTTTT. Protein: CASSIRAGGTATGELFF.

This clonotype was seen only a few times. The rearrangement joins TRBV2 to TRBJ1-6; TRBD1 might be the D (6 bases). V was clipped by 5 bases and J by 5 bases, with 13 bases between them. CDR3 size: 15 residues. Germline V lookup: CDR1 SNHLY, CDR2 FYNNEI. CDR3 DNA: TGTGCCAGCAGTACAGGGTGGACGAATAATTCACCCCTCCACTTT. It yields the protein CASSTGWTNNSPLHF.

This clonotype has more than one count but fewer than ten. The chain carries TRBV2 and TRBJ2-3; D call uncertain. V was cut by 0 bases and J by 3 bases, with 7 bases left in between. Germline CDR1 is SNHLY and CDR2 is FYNNEI. The CDR3 spans 14 residues. The CDR3 DNA sequence: TGTGCCAGCAGTGAAGCTCTTAGAACAGATACGCAGTATTTT. Its translation: CASSEALRTDTQYF.

This clonotype was seen only a few times. CDR3 loop: CASSYARDRAFAYEQYF. For the CDR3, the DNA is TGTGCCAGCAGTTACGCCCGGGACAGGGCATTCGCCTACGAGCAGTACTTC. This rearrangement joins TRBV6-5 to TRBJ2-7, with 9 bases aligning to TRBD1. This CDR3 is 17 amino acids long. Looked up from germline, CDR1 is MNHEY and CDR2 is SVGAGI. Trimming at V came to 2 bases and at J to 2 bases, leaving 10 bases not matched to a gene.

The chain couples TRBV4-2 to TRBJ1-4; D remains unclear. The CDR3 has 15 residues. The germline gives CDR1 LGHNA, CDR2 YNFKEQ. Trimming removed 4 bases from V and 12 bases from J, with 21 bases in between. CDR3 nucleotides: TGTGCCAGCAGCCCTACTCCCGTTGTCGCAGTCGAACTGTTTTTT. Its translation is CASSPTPVVAVELFF.

The rearrangement links TRBV5-1 to TRBJ2-3, with 7 bases fitting TRBD1. The V gene's germline CDR1 is SGHRS and CDR2 YFSETQ. J was trimmed by 4 bases and V by 0 bases; bases with no gene match: 5. CDR3 length: 15 residues. Here the CDR3 DNA reads TGCGCCAGCAGCTTGGGGGGACAGAATGCAGATACGCAGTATTTT. It specifies CASSLGGQNADTQYF.

The chain is built from TRBV24-1 and TRBJ2-7; TRBD1 agrees at 10 bases. This CDR3 is 17 amino acids long. V lost 3 bases and J lost 0; bases outside the gene matches: 7. The V gene's germline CDR1 is KGHDR and CDR2 SFDVKD. The CDR3 is CATSDLPGQGISYEQYF. The CDR3 nucleotides read TGTGCCACCAGTGATCTTCCGGGACAGGGGATCTCCTACGAGCAGTACTTC.

The chain carries TRBV6-2 or TRBV6-3 and TRBJ1-5; weak D call: TRBD1 (6 bases). The germline CDR1 and CDR2 sequences are MNHEY and SVGEGT. V dropped 4 bases and J dropped 5 bases, with 12 bases sitting between them. CDR3 length: 14 amino acids. In nucleotides, the CDR3 is TGTGCCAGCAGTTGGGCAGGGGACTATCAGCCCCAGCATTTT. Its protein product is CASSWAGDYQPQHF.

This clonotype occurred a few times. The chain couples TRBV6-1 to TRBJ1-5, with D perhaps TRBD1 (6 bases). V gave up 10 bases and J gave up 7 bases, with 20 bases separating them. This CDR3 has 14 residues. Germline values: CDR1 MNHNS, CDR2 SASEGT. The CDR3 reads CAMRTVGLRQPQHF. The CDR3 DNA sequence: TGTGCCATGCGGACAGTTGGCTTGAGGCAGCCCCAGCATTTT.

This clonotype was detected a few times. The CDR3 DNA sequence: TGTGCCAGCAGTAATCTGGGCAGCCGACTTGGGGAGCAGTACTTC. It codes for CASSNLGSRLGEQYF. This chain joins TRBV27 and TRBJ2-7; the D is unclear. V lost 5 bases and J lost 7, with 21 bases in between. The CDR3 is 15 residues long. CDR1 MNHEY and CDR2 SMNVEV come from the germline V gene (reference sequence).

At least ten counts were recorded for this clonotype. This sequence joins TRBV29-1 and TRBJ2-2, with 8 bases identical to TRBD1. The CDR3 contains 14 residues. J was trimmed by 0 bases and V by 7 bases; bases with no gene match: 4. The germline gives CDR1 SQVTM, CDR2 ANQGSEA. In nucleotides, the CDR3 is TGCAGCGCCAGGGGGCCCGCGAACACCGGGGAGCTGTTTTTT. Protein product: CSARGPANTGELFF.

The chain joins TRBV3-1 to TRBJ1-1; possibly TRBD1 for D (5 bases). The CDR3 is 15 amino acids. V was cut by 4 bases and J by 5 bases, with 17 bases left in between. CDR1 and CDR2 (germline): LGHDT, YNNKEL (reference sequence). In nucleotides, the CDR3 is TGTGCCAGCAGCCTTGGGACCCCGGGGGTAACTGAAGCTTTCTTT. Translation: CASSLGTPGVTEAFF.

This clonotype was counted once. V and J are TRBV6-5 and TRBJ2-1, with no clear D. The CDR3 runs to 12 residues. Germline lookup yields CDR1 MNHEY and CDR2 SVGAGI. V was shortened by 6 bases and J by 6 bases, with 9 bases between the two germline ends. The CDR3 DNA reads as TGTGCCAGCAGAGGAAACGGCAATGAGCAGTTCTTC. Protein sequence: CASRGNGNEQFF.

This clonotype was observed a handful of times. J is TRBJ2-6 and V is TRBV5-1; D may match TRBD1 or TRBD2 (5 bases each). Germline V gives CDR1 SGHRS, CDR2 YFSETQ. V lost 3 bases and J 0 bases, leaving 16 bases between the germline ends. The length of the CDR3 is 18 residues. CDR3 loop: CASSYTGTLSSGANVLTF. CDR3 coding DNA: TGCGCCAGCAGCTATACCGGGACGCTCAGCTCTGGGGCCAACGTCCTGACTTTC.

This CDR3 reads CASSPLAGRYNEQFF. The CDR3 bases are TGTGCCAGCAGCCCCCTAGCGGGAAGATACAATGAGCAGTTCTTC. This chain joins TRBV12-3 or TRBV12-4 and TRBJ2-1, with 9 nucleotides matching TRBD2. This CDR3 contains 15 residues. The junction had 7 bases not matched to a gene; V was cut back by 6 bases and J by 4 bases.

This CDR3 reads CASSYSIGRMVDTQYF. As DNA, the CDR3 is TGTGCCAGCAGTTACTCGATTGGAAGGATGGTCGATACGCAGTATTTT. This chain connects TRBV6-5 to TRBJ2-3; D remains unclear. V shed 0 bases and J shed 6 bases, with 16 bases lying between them. CDR3 size: 16 residues. CDR1 and CDR2 (germline): MNHEY, SVGAGI.